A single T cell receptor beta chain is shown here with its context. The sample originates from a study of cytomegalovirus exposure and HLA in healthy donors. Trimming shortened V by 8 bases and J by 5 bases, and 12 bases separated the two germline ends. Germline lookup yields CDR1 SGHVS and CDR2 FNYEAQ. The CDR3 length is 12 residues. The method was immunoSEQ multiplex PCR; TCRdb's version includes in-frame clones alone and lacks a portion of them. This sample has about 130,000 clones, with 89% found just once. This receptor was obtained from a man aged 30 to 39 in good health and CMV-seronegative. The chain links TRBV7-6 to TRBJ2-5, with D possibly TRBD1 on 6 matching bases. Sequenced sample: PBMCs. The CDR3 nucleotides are TGTGCCAGCTCCTGGCAGGGGGAGACCCAGTACTTC. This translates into CASSWQGETQYF.